This T cell receptor beta chain was sequenced for a study of T cells expressing NK-cell markers. TCRdb derives one entry per CDR3 protein from the 5' RACE reads, leaving out DNA. Its table records about 380,000 distinct CDR3 sequences. The CDR3 is 15 residues long. Sequenced input: blood T cells: a sorted CD56 or NKG2C T cell subset, CD4+ or CD8+ T cells, or bulk PBMC T cells (not recorded which). The source is a man between 18 and 69 years old in good health. This sequence joins TRBV12-3 or TRBV12-4 and TRBJ2-3; TCRdb names TRBD1, which stays unverified in the absence of DNA. The CDR3 loop is CASSSGTGVTDTQYF.